The rows below give T cell receptor beta chains drawn from one sample of a study of beta chain features in type 1 diabetes. Produced via immunoSEQ multiplex PCR; TCRdb's table is partial and in-frame only. The sample includes 900,000 or so clones, roughly a sixth of them seen just once. The sequencing input was naive CD4+ T cells from blood. The receptor source for this set is a woman between 18 and 29 years old in good health. Each CDR3 is given with its conserved first and last residue. Some rows mark clone size as missing; the rest say once, few, many or name a class of expanded clone.

j_call: TRBJ1-1; clone_size: -; v_call: TRBV11-2; cdr3_aa: CASSFLSTHRRGTEAFF
j_call: TRBJ2-1; clone_size: -; v_call: TRBV10-3; cdr3_aa: CAIGGQGNEQFF
j_call: TRBJ1-1; clone_size: -; v_call: TRBV12-5; cdr3_aa: CASGQWSGHLNTEAFF
j_call: TRBJ2-2; clone_size: few; v_call: TRBV10-3; cdr3_aa: CAISPTGGDTGELFF
j_call: TRBJ2-5; clone_size: -; v_call: TRBV18; cdr3_aa: CASSGLAGDGETQYF
j_call: TRBJ1-5; clone_size: -; v_call: TRBV28; cdr3_aa: CASSSLTQPQHF
j_call: TRBJ1-5; clone_size: once; v_call: TRBV15; cdr3_aa: CATRNSVGAQPQHF
j_call: TRBJ2-7; clone_size: -; v_call: TRBV27; cdr3_aa: CASSSGTSGSYEQYF
j_call: TRBJ2-2; clone_size: -; v_call: TRBV7-3; cdr3_aa: CASSQGHNTGELFF
j_call: TRBJ2-2; clone_size: -; v_call: TRBV18; cdr3_aa: CASSPYQVSNTGELFF
j_call: TRBJ2-5; clone_size: -; v_call: TRBV19; cdr3_aa: CASSRQGALETQYF
j_call: TRBJ2-1; clone_size: -; v_call: TRBV4-3; cdr3_aa: CASSQGPTSIHEQFF
j_call: TRBJ2-7; clone_size: few; v_call: TRBV7-2; cdr3_aa: CASSLGVAGGLYEQYF
j_call: TRBJ1-2; clone_size: few; v_call: TRBV7-8; cdr3_aa: CASSLGGNYGYTF
j_call: TRBJ2-1; clone_size: -; v_call: TRBV9; cdr3_aa: CASSATGGNGNEQFF
j_call: TRBJ1-5; clone_size: few; v_call: TRBV18; cdr3_aa: CASRLEDSNQPQHF
j_call: TRBJ1-3; clone_size: -; v_call: TRBV4-3; cdr3_aa: CASSLDSNSGNTIYF
j_call: TRBJ2-1; clone_size: -; v_call: TRBV20-1; cdr3_aa: CSAEERELWFF
j_call: TRBJ2-3; clone_size: few; v_call: TRBV18; cdr3_aa: CASSPTQLRDTQYF
j_call: TRBJ1-1; clone_size: -; v_call: TRBV2; cdr3_aa: CASSAGTGNTEAFF
j_call: TRBJ2-7; clone_size: few; v_call: TRBV27; cdr3_aa: CASRALGLSSYEQYF
j_call: TRBJ2-1; clone_size: -; v_call: TRBV2; cdr3_aa: CASRRGAYNEQFF
j_call: TRBJ2-7; clone_size: -; v_call: TRBV6-1; cdr3_aa: CASSVSGSMGEQYF
j_call: TRBJ2-5; clone_size: -; v_call: TRBV10-3; cdr3_aa: CAIMQGVDETQYF
j_call: TRBJ2-5; clone_size: -; v_call: TRBV15; cdr3_aa: CATSPGASQETQYF
j_call: TRBJ1-2; clone_size: -; v_call: TRBV28; cdr3_aa: CASSLTGTYGYTF
j_call: TRBJ2-1; clone_size: few; v_call: TRBV11-3; cdr3_aa: CASSLGQAMDEQFF
j_call: TRBJ2-7; clone_size: -; v_call: TRBV10-3; cdr3_aa: CAIRLAGVGPYEQYF
j_call: TRBJ2-5; clone_size: few; v_call: TRBV18; cdr3_aa: CASSPGTESRSGSRETQYF
j_call: TRBJ2-3; clone_size: few; v_call: TRBV5-1; cdr3_aa: CASSFQSPLENTQYF
j_call: TRBJ2-2; clone_size: -; v_call: TRBV5-1; cdr3_aa: CASSPGTPNTGELFF
j_call: TRBJ2-2; clone_size: few; v_call: TRBV4-3; cdr3_aa: CASSLVWRLAGGPGELFF
j_call: TRBJ2-1; clone_size: -; v_call: TRBV28; cdr3_aa: CASSSLPIYNEQFF
j_call: TRBJ1-1; clone_size: -; v_call: TRBV25-1; cdr3_aa: CASSAGVANTEAFF
j_call: TRBJ2-3; clone_size: -; v_call: TRBV7-2; cdr3_aa: CASSLVREDTQYF
j_call: TRBJ2-5; clone_size: few; v_call: TRBV7-2; cdr3_aa: CASSSRGDREAQYF
j_call: TRBJ2-3; clone_size: -; v_call: TRBV4-2; cdr3_aa: CASRSGTNTDTQYF
j_call: TRBJ2-4; clone_size: many; v_call: TRBV21-1; cdr3_aa: CASTLNIQYF
j_call: TRBJ2-5; clone_size: few; v_call: TRBV21-1; cdr3_aa: CASSKVVVYQETQYF
j_call: TRBJ2-5; clone_size: few; v_call: TRBV6-5; cdr3_aa: CASRRGLGGQETQYF
j_call: TRBJ2-7; clone_size: -; v_call: TRBV5-4; cdr3_aa: CASSSKAGGGYEQYF
j_call: TRBJ1-5; clone_size: -; v_call: TRBV28; cdr3_aa: CASTDPNQPQHF
j_call: TRBJ1-1; clone_size: few; v_call: TRBV16; cdr3_aa: CASRPGRVNTEAFF
j_call: TRBJ1-2; clone_size: -; v_call: TRBV5-1; cdr3_aa: CASSAGRGDYGYTF
j_call: TRBJ1-2; clone_size: -; v_call: TRBV5-1; cdr3_aa: CASSPTGPHYGYTF
j_call: TRBJ2-7; clone_size: few; v_call: TRBV6-5; cdr3_aa: CASSYSHRGYEQYF
j_call: TRBJ1-1; clone_size: -; v_call: TRBV5-1; cdr3_aa: CASKTANTEAFF
j_call: TRBJ2-5; clone_size: -; v_call: TRBV28; cdr3_aa: CASSSWGGERDQYF
j_call: TRBJ2-7; clone_size: -; v_call: TRBV28; cdr3_aa: CASSLGSPGTYEQYF
j_call: TRBJ2-7; clone_size: few; v_call: TRBV7-9; cdr3_aa: CASSQVGDSPFYEQYF
j_call: TRBJ2-7; clone_size: few; v_call: TRBV7-2; cdr3_aa: CASSLGPGTYEQYF
j_call: TRBJ2-2; clone_size: few; v_call: TRBV11-2; cdr3_aa: CASSTPRGPNTGELFF
j_call: TRBJ1-2; clone_size: -; v_call: TRBV7-2; cdr3_aa: CASSPDRSYGYTF
j_call: TRBJ1-1; clone_size: few; v_call: TRBV7-2; cdr3_aa: CASTLHGVTTEAFF
j_call: TRBJ2-1; clone_size: few; v_call: TRBV19; cdr3_aa: CASSPLQGRSSYNEQFF
j_call: TRBJ2-3; clone_size: -; v_call: TRBV4-3; cdr3_aa: CASSQGGGLAGSDTQYF
j_call: TRBJ2-3; clone_size: few; v_call: TRBV5-1; cdr3_aa: CASSSRLAGGTDTQYF
j_call: TRBJ1-2; clone_size: few; v_call: TRBV11-2; cdr3_aa: CASSLGAPTGPWEGYTF
j_call: TRBJ2-6; clone_size: -; v_call: TRBV25-1; cdr3_aa: CARSELGTGANVLTF
j_call: TRBJ2-7; clone_size: -; v_call: TRBV15; cdr3_aa: CATSRDLGAGLYEQYF